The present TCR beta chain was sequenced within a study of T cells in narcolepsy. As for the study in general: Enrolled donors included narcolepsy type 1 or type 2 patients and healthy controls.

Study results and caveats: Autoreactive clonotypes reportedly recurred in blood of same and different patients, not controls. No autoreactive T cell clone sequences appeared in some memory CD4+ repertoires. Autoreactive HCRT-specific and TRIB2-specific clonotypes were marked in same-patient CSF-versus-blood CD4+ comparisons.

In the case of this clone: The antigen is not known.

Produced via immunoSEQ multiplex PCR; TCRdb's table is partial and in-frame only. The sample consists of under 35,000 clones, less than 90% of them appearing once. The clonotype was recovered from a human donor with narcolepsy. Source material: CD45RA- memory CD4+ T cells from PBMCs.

CDR3 protein: CAWASGTGGLKTQYF. The CDR3 DNA reads TGTGCCTGGGCCTCGGGGACAGGGGGCTTAAAGACCCAGTACTTC. The V and J genes are TRBV30 and TRBJ2-5; 12 nucleotides line up with TRBD1. V lost 5 bases to trimming and J lost 6 bases; unmatched junction nucleotides: 10. The CDR3 totals 15 residues. CDR1 and CDR2 (germline): GTSNPN, SVGIG (reference sequence).